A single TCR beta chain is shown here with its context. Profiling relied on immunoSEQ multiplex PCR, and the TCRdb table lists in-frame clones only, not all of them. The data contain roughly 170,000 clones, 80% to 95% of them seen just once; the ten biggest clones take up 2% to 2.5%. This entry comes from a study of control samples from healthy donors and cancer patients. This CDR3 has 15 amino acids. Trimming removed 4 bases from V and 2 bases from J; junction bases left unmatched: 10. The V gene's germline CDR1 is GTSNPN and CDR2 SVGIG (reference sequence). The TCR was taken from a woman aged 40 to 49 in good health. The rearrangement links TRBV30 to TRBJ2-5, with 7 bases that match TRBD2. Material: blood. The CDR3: CAWIPPAGKQETQYF. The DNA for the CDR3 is TGTGCCTGGATCCCACCAGCGGGGAAACAAGAGACCCAGTACTTC.